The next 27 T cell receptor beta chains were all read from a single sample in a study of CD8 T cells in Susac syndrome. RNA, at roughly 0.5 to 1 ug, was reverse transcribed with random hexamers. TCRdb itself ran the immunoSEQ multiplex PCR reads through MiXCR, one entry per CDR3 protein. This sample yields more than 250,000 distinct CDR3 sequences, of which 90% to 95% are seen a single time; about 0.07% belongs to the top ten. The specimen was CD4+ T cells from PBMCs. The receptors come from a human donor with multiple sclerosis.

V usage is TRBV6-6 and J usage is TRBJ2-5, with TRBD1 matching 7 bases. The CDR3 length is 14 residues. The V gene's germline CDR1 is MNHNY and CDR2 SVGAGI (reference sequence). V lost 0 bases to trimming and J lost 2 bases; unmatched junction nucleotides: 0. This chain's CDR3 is CASSYSDRQETQYF. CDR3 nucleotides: TGTGCCAGCAGTTACTCGGACAGGCAAGAGACCCAGTACTTC.

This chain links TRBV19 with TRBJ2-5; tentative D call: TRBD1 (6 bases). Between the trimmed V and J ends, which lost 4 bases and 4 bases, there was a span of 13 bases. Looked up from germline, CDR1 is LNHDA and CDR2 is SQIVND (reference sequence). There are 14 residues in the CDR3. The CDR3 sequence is CASSTKWGLETQYF. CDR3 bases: TGTGCCAGTAGTACGAAATGGGGGCTAGAGACCCAGTACTTC.

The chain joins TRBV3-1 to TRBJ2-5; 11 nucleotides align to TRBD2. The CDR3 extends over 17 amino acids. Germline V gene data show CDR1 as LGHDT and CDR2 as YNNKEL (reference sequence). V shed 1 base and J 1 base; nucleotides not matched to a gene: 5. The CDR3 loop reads CASSQVLLAGVQETQYF. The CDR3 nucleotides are TGTGCCAGCAGCCAAGTGCTACTAGCGGGAGTCCAAGAGACCCAGTACTTC.

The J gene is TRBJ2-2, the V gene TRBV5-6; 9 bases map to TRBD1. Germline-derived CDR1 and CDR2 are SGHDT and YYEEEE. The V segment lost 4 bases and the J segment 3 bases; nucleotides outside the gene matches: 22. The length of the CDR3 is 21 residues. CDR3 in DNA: TGTGCCAGCAGCAAGGTACAGGGGGCTATCCGGTCTCCCAGATACACCGGGGAGCTGTTTTTT. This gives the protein CASSKVQGAIRSPRYTGELFF.

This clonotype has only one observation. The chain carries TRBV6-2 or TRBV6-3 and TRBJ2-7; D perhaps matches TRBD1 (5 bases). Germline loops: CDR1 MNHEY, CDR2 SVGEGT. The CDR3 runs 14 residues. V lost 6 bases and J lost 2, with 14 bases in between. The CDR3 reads CASRRSRQPYEQYF. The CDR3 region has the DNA TGTGCCAGCAGGAGGAGTAGACAGCCCTACGAGCAGTACTTC.

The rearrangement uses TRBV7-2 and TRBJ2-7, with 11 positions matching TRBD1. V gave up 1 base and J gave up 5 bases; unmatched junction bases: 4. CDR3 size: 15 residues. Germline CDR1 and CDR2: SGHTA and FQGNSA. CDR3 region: CASSLVGTGGDEQYF. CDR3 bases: TGTGCCAGCAGCTTAGTTGGGACAGGGGGGGACGAGCAGTACTTC.

The CDR3 coding sequence is TGTGCCAGCATGGGATATGACAGGGGGGTTCCTGGCTACACCTTC. Its protein product is CASMGYDRGVPGYTF. V and J are TRBV6-1 and TRBJ1-2; TRBD1 matches 9 bases. V lost 7 bases and J lost 7; bases outside the gene matches: 13. Per the germline V gene, CDR1 is MNHNS and CDR2 is SASEGT. The length of the CDR3 is 15 residues.

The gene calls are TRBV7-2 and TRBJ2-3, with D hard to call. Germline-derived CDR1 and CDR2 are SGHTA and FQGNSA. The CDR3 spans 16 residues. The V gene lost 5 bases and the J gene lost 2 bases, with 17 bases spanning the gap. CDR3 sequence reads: CASSPALVPYTDTQYF. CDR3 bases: TGTGCCAGCAGCCCCGCCCTGGTTCCGTACACAGATACGCAGTATTTT.

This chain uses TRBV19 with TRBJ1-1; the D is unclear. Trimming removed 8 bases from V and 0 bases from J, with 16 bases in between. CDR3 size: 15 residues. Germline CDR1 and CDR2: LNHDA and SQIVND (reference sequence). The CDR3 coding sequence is TGTGCCAGTCGAATGGGAGAGGGCCTGAACACTGAAGCTTTCTTT. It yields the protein CASRMGEGLNTEAFF.

For the CDR3, the DNA is TGTGCCTGGAAGGGCAGGGGTTCAGATACGCAGTATTTT. Protein product: CAWKGRGSDTQYF. The chain couples TRBV30 to TRBJ2-3, with D tentatively TRBD1 (6 bases). Germline assignment: CDR1 GTSNPN and CDR2 SVGIG (reference sequence). The V end lost 4 bases, the J end lost 4 bases, and 12 bases lay between the germline ends. The CDR3 totals 13 residues.

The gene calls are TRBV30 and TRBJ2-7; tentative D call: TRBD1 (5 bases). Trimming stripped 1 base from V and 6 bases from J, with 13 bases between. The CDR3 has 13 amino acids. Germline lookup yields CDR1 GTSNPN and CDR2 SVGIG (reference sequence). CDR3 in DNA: TGTGCCTGGAGTGGGGGCCGCCCGTCCGAGCAGTACTTC. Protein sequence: CAWSGGRPSEQYF.

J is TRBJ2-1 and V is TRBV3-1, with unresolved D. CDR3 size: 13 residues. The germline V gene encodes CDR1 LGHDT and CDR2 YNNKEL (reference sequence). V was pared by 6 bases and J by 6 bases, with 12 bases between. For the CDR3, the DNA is TGTGCCAGCAGTAGGAGCCCCCCCAATGAGCAGTTCTTC. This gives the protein CASSRSPPNEQFF.

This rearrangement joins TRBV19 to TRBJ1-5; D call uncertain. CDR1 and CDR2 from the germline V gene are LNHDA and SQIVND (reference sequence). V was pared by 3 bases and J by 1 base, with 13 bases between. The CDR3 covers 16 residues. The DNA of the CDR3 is TGTGCCAGTAGTATCTCCTCAAAACTAAGCAATCAGCCCCAGCATTTT. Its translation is CASSISSKLSNQPQHF.

The CDR3 loop reads CASSDPLEAGPGKNIQYF. The CDR3 region has the DNA TGTGCCAGCAGCGACCCTCTCGAGGCGGGCCCGGGAAAAAACATTCAGTACTTC. The chain couples TRBV7-8 to TRBJ2-4; TRBD2 is a possible D gene (5 bases). This CDR3 region has 18 residues. Trimming removed 5 bases from V and 4 bases from J, with 24 bases in between. In germline, CDR1 is SGHVS, CDR2 FQNEAQ.

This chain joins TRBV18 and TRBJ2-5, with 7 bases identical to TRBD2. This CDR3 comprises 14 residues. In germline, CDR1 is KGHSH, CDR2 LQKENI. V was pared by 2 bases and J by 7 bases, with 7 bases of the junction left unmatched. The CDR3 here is CASSPSSGVTTQYF. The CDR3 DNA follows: TGTGCCAGCTCACCATCCAGCGGGGTAACGACCCAGTACTTC.

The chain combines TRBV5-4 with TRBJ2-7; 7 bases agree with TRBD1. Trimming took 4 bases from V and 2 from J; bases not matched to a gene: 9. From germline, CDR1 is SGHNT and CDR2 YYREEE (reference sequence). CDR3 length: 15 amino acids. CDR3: CASSNKGGDAYEQYF. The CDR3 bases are TGTGCCAGCAGCAATAAAGGGGGCGACGCCTACGAGCAGTACTTC. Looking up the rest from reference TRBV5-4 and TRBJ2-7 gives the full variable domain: ETGVTQSPTHLIKTRGQQVTLRCSSQSGHNTVSWYQQALGQGPQFIFQYYREEENGRGNFPPRFSGLQFPNYSSELNVNALELDDSALYLCASSNKGGDAYEQYFGPGTRLTVT.

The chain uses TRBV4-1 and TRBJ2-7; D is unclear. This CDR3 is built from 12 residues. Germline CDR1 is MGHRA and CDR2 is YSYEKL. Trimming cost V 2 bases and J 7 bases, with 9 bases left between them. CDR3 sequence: CASSQHVGEQYF. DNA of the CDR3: TGCGCCAGCAGCCAACATGTCGGGGAGCAGTACTTC.

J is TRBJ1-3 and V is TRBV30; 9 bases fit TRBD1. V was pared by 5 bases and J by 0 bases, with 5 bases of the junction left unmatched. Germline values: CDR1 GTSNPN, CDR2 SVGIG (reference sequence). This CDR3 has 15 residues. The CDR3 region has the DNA TGTGCCTGGGGACAGGGGATTAACTCTGGAAACACCATATATTTT. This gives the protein CAWGQGINSGNTIYF.

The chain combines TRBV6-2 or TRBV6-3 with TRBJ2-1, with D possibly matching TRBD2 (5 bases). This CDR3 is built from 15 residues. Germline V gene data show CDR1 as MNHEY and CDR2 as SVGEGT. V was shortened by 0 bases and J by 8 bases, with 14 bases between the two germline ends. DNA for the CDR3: TGTGCCAGCAGTTACTCCTTTGCGGGTAGCGATGAGCAGTTCTTC. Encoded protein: CASSYSFAGSDEQFF.

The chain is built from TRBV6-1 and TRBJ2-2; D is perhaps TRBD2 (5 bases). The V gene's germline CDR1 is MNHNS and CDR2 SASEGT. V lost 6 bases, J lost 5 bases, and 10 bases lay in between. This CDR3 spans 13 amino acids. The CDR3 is CASRWTGTGELFF. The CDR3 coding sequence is TGTGCCAGCAGATGGACTGGGACCGGGGAGCTGTTTTTT.

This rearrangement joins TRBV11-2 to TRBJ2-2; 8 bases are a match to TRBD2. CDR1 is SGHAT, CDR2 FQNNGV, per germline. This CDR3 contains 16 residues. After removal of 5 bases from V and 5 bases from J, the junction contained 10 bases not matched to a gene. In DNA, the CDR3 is TGTGCCAGCAGCCAGGTCGCGGGGGGCGGGACCGGGGAGCTGTTTTTT. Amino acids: CASSQVAGGGTGELFF.

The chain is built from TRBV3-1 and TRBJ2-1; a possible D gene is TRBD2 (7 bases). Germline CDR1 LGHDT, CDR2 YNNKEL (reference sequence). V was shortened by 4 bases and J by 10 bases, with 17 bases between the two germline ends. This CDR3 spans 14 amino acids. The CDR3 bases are TGTGCCAGCAGCCCGAGGGGGGGCCCCCGGGAGCAGTTCTTC. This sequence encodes CASSPRGGPREQFF.

Here the CDR3 DNA reads TGTGCCAGCAGTTCCCCGACAGGTGCGAACTATGGCTACACCTTC. Its translation: CASSSPTGANYGYTF. The chain carries TRBV12-3 or TRBV12-4 and TRBJ1-2; a weak D match, TRBD1 (6 bases). Trimming removed 4 bases at V and 2 bases at J, with 14 bases between. This CDR3 has 15 amino acids.

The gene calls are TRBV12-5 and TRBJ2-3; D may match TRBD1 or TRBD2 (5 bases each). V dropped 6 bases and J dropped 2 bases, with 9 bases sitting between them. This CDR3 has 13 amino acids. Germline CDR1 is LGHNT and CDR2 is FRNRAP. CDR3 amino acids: CASGPGTTDTQYF. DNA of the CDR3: TGTGCTAGTGGGCCAGGGACCACAGATACGCAGTATTTT.

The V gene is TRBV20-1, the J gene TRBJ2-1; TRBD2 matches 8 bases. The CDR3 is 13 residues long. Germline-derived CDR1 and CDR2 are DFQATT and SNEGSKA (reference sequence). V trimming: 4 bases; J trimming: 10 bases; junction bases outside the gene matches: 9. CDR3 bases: TGCAGTGCTAATCCCGGGAGGGCGGGGGAGCAGTTCTTC. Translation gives CSANPGRAGEQFF.

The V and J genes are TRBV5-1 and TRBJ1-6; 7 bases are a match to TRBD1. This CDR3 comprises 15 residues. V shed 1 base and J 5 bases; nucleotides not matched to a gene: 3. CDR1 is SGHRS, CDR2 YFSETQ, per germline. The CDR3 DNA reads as TGCGCCAGCAGCTTGTCGGGACAGAATAATTCACCCCTCCACTTT. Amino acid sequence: CASSLSGQNNSPLHF.

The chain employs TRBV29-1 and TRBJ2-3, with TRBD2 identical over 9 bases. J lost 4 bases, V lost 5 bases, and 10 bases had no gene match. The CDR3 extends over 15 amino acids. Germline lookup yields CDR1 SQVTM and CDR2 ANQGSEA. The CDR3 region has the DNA TGCAGCGTTAGCCTGGCGGGGGGGACCGCAGATACGCAGTATTTT. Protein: CSVSLAGGTADTQYF.